This T cell receptor beta chain stems from a study of T cells in localized non-small cell lung cancer. General study results and limits: In adjacent lung, a median around 57 of the top 100 tumor clones were found. Uninvolved neighboring lung showed the greatest T cell clonality, exceeding tumor.

A remark on this clone: As yet, its antigen is unknown.

CDR1 and CDR2 (germline): LGHNT, FRNRAP. The CDR3 is 16 residues long. V lost 6 bases to trimming and J lost 0 bases, with 15 bases between them. Here immunoSEQ multiplex PCR was the method, and the copy in TCRdb shows in-frame clones only, minus some. This sample has 2,000 to 2,500 clones; more than 30% occur once, and the top ten carry approximately 19%. The sequencing used normal lung tissue next to the tumor, collected before any cancer treatment. This clonotype originated in a male donor at least 60 years old with stage I squamous cell lung carcinoma. The chain has TRBV12-5 and TRBJ1-5, with a tentative D call TRBD1 (6 bases). The CDR3 reads CASGLLYRDSNQPQHF. The CDR3 DNA follows: TGTGCTAGTGGCCTCCTCTACAGGGATAGCAATCAGCCCCAGCATTTT.